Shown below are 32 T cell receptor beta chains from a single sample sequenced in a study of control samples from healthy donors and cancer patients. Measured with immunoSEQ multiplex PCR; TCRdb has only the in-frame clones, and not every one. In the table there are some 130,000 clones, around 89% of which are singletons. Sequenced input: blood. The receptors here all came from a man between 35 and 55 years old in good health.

CDR3 sequence: CAWTITGNTGELFF. CDR3 nucleotide sequence: TGTGCCTGGACCATAACAGGGAACACCGGGGAGCTGTTTTTT. The chain is built from TRBV30 and TRBJ2-2; possible D gene TRBD1, 5 bases. Germline CDR1 reads GTSNPN; CDR2 reads SVGIG (reference sequence). V lost 4 bases and J 1 base, leaving 10 bases between the germline ends. The CDR3 totals 14 residues.

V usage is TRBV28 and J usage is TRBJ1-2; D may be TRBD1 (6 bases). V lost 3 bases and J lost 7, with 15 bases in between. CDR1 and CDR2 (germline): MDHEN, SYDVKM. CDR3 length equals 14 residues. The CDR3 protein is CASSLGTGMSGYTF. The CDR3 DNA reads TGTGCCAGCAGTTTGGGTACAGGGATGAGTGGCTACACCTTC.

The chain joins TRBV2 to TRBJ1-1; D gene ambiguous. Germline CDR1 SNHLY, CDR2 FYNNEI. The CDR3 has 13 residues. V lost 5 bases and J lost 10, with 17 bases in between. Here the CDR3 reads CASSPLMGQTAFF. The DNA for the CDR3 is TGTGCCAGCAGTCCCCTAATGGGCCAGACAGCTTTCTTT. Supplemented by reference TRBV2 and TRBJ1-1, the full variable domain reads EPEVTQTPSHQVTQMGQEVILRCVPISNHLYFYWYRQILGQKVEFLVSFYNNEISEKSEIFDDQFSVERPDGSNFTLKIRSTKLEDSAMYFCASSPLMGQTAFFGQGTRLTVV.

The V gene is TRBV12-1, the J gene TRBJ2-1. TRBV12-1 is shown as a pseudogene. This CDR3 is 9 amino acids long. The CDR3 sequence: CASSPEGFF. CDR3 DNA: TGTGCCAGCAGCCCCGAAGGCTTCTTC.

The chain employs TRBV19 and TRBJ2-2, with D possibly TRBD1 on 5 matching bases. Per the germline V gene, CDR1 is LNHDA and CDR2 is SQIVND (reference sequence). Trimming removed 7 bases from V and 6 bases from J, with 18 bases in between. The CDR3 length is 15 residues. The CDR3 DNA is TGTGCCAGTAATCTAGGGCAGGGTTCTGCCGGGGAGCTGTTTTTT. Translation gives CASNLGQGSAGELFF.

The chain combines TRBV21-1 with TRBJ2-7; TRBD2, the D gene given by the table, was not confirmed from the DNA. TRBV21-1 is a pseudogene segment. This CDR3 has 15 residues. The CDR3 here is CASSNQRGGFYEQYF. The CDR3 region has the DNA TGTGCCAGCAGCAATCAGCGGGGGGGCTTCTACGAGCAGTACTTC.

The CDR3 loop reads CASSSQGEGRSEKLFF. The CDR3 DNA follows: TGTGCCAGCAGCTCGCAAGGAGAGGGGCGGTCTGAAAAACTGTTTTTT. This sequence joins TRBV5-4 and TRBJ1-4; the D gene is possibly TRBD1 (5 bases). Trimming removed 3 bases from V and 7 bases from J, with 19 bases in between. Germline V CDR1 and CDR2: SGHNT, YYREEE (reference sequence). The CDR3 consists of 16 residues.

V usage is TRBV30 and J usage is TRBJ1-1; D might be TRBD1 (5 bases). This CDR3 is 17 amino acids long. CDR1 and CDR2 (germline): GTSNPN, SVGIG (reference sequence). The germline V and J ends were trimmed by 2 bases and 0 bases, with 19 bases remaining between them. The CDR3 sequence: CAWSNFRRGLMNTEAFF. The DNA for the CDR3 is TGTGCCTGGAGTAACTTTAGGAGGGGACTCATGAACACTGAAGCTTTCTTT.

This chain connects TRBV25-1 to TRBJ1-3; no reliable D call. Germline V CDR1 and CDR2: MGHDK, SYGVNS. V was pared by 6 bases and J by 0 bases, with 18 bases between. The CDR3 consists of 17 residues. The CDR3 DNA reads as TGTGCCAGCAGACACCCCCCCCCGGTGAGCTCTGGAAACACCATATATTTT. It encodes CASRHPPPVSSGNTIYF.

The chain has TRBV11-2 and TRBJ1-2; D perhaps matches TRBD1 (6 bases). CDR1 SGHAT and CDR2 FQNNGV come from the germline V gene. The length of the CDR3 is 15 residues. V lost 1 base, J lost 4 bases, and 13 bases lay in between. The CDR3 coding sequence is TGTGCCAGCAGCTTAGTGGTAACAGGGCCCTATGGCTACACCTTC. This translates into CASSLVVTGPYGYTF.

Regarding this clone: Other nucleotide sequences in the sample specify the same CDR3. The CDR3 nucleotides read TGTGCCACCAGCAGAGACGGGGGGAACACTGAAGCTTTCTTT. Its protein is CATSRDGGNTEAFF. The chain employs TRBV15 and TRBJ1-1; possibly TRBD1 for D (5 bases). The CDR3 is 14 residues long. CDR1 LNHNV and CDR2 YYDKDF come from the germline V gene (reference sequence). V lost 0 bases to trimming and J lost 1 base, with 6 bases between them.

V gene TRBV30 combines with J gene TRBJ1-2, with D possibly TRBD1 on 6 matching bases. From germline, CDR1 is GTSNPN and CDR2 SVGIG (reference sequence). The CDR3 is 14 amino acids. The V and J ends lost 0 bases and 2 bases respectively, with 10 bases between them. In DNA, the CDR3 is TGTGCCTGGAGTGTAGCAGGGGTGAACTATGGCTACACCTTC. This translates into CAWSVAGVNYGYTF.

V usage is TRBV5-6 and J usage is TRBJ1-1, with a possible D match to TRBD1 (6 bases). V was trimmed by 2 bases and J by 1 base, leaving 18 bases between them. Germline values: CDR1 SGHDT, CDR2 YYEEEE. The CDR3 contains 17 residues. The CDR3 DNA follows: TGTGCCAGCAGCTTACCCGGGACACACCAGTCGAACACTGAAGCTTTCTTT. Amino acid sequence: CASSLPGTHQSNTEAFF.

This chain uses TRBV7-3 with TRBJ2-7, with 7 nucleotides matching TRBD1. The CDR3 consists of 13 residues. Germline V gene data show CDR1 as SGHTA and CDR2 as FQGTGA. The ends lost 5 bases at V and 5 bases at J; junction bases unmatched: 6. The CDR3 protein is CASSNTGAHEQYF. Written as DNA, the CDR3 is TGTGCCAGCAGCAACACAGGGGCCCACGAGCAGTACTTC.

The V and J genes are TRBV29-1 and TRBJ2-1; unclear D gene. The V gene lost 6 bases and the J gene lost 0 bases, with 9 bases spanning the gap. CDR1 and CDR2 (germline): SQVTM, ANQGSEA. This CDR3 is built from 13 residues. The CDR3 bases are TGCAGCGTGCGCACGAACTCCTACAATGAGCAGTTCTTC. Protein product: CSVRTNSYNEQFF.

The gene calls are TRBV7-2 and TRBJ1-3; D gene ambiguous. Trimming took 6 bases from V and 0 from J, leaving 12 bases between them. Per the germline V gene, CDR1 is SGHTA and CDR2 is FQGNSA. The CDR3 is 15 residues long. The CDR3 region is CASSSGFSSGNTIYF. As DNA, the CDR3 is TGTGCCAGCAGTTCTGGGTTTTCCTCTGGAAACACCATATATTTT.

CDR3 nucleotide sequence: TGTGCCAGCAGTATTCTCAGGGGCCCCTACAATGAGCAGTTCTTC. It yields the protein CASSILRGPYNEQFF. The chain is built from TRBV27 and TRBJ2-1; possible D gene TRBD1, 6 bases. Trimming took 5 bases from V and 2 from J, leaving 13 bases between them. This CDR3 is built from 15 residues. Germline assignment: CDR1 MNHEY and CDR2 SMNVEV (reference sequence).

In DNA, the CDR3 is TGTGCCAGCTCACCAGCAGGGGAAGTGAGGTCACCCCTCCACTTT. This translates into CASSPAGEVRSPLHF. The chain is built from TRBV18 and TRBJ1-6; D possibly corresponds to TRBD1 (6 bases). The CDR3 is made up of 15 amino acids. From germline, CDR1 is KGHSH and CDR2 LQKENI. V lost 2 bases and J 10 bases, leaving 15 bases between the germline ends. Drawing the rest from reference TRBV18 and TRBJ1-6, the complete variable domain is NAGVMQNPRHLVRRRGQEARLRCSPMKGHSHVYWYRQLPEEGLKFMVYLQKENIIDESGMPKERFSAEFPKEGPSILRIQQVVRGDSAAYFCASSPAGEVRSPLHFGNGTRLTVT.

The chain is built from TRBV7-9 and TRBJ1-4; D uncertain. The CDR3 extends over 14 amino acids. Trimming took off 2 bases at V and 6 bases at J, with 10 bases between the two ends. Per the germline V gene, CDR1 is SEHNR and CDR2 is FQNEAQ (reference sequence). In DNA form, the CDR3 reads TGTGCCAGCAGCTTATTTGGGCAGGATGAAAAACTGTTTTTT. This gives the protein CASSLFGQDEKLFF.

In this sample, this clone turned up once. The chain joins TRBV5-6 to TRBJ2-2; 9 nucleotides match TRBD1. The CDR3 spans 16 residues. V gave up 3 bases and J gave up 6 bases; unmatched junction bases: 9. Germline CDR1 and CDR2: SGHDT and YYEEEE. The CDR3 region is CASSCLQGADAGELFF. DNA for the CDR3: TGTGCCAGCAGCTGCTTACAGGGGGCGGATGCCGGGGAGCTGTTTTTT.

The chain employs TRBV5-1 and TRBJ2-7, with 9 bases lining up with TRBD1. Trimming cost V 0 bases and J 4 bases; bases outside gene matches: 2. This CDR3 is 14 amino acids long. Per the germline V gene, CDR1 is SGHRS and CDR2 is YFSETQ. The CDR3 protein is CASSLGDRAYEQYF. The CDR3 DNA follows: TGCGCCAGCAGCTTGGGGGACAGGGCGTACGAGCAGTACTTC.

CDR3 DNA sequence: TGCGCCAGCAGTGATCCCAGCCAACAAGAGACCCAGTACTTC. Translating it yields CASSDPSQQETQYF. The V and J genes are TRBV10-2 and TRBJ2-5; D remains ambiguous. Germline assignment: CDR1 WSHSY and CDR2 SAAADI. V was shortened by 3 bases and J by 2 bases, with 10 bases between the two germline ends. The CDR3 length is 14 residues.

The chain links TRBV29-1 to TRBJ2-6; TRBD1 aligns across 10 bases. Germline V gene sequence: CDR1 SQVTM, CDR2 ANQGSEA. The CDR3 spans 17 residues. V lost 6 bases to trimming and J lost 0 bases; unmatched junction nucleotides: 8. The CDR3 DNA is TGCAGCGTGGCGGGACAGGGGATAAGCTCTGGGGCCAACGTCCTGACTTTC. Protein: CSVAGQGISSGANVLTF.

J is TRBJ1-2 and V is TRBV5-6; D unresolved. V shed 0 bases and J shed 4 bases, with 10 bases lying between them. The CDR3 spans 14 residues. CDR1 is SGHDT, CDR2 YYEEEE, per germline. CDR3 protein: CASSLVGPLYGYTF. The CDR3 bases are TGTGCCAGCAGCTTGGTAGGACCTCTCTATGGCTACACCTTC.

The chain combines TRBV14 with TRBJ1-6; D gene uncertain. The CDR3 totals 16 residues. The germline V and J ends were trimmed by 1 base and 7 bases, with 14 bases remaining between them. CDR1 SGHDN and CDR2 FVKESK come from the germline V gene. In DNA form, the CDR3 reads TGTGCCAGCAGCCAAGGGATAGGCCTATGGAATTCACCCCTCCACTTT. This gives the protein CASSQGIGLWNSPLHF.

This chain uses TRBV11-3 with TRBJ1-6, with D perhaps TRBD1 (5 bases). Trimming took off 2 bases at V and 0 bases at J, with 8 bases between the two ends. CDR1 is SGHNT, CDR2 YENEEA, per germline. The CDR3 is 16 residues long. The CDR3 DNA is TGTGCCAGCAGCTTAACAGGCGGCTCCTATAATTCACCCCTCCACTTT. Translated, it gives CASSLTGGSYNSPLHF.

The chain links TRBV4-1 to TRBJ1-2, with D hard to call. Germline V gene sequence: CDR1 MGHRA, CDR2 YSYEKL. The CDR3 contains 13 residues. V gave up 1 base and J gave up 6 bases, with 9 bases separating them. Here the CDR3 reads CASSQAVGDGYTF. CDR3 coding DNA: TGCGCCAGCAGCCAAGCGGTAGGCGATGGCTACACCTTC.

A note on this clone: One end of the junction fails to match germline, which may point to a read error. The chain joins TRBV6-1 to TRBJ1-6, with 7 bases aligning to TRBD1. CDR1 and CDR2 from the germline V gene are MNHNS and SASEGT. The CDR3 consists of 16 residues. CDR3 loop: CASSKAGQIVNSPLHF. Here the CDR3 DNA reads TGTGCCAGCAGTAAAGCGGGACAGATAGTAAATTCACCCCTCCACTTT.

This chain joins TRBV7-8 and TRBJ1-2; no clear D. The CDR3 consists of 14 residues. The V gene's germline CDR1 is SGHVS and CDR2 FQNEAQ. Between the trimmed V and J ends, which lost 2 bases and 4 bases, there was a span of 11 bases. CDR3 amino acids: CASSLSNGRYGYTF. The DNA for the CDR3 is TGTGCCAGCAGCTTATCGAACGGCCGCTATGGCTACACCTTC.

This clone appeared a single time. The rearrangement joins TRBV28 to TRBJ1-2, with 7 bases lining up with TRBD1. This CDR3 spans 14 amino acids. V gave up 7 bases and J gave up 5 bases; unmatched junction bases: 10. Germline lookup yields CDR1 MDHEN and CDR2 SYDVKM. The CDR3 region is CASIGGGGKYGYTF. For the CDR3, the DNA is TGTGCCAGCATAGGGGGAGGGGGCAAATATGGCTACACCTTC.

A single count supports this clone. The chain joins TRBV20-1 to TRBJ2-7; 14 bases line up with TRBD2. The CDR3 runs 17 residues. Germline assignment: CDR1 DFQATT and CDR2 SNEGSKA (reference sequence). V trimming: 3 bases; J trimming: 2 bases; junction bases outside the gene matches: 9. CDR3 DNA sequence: TGCAGTGCTAGTGGGTCCGCGACTAGCGGGGGGGCCTACGAGCAGTACTTC. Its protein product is CSASGSATSGGAYEQYF.

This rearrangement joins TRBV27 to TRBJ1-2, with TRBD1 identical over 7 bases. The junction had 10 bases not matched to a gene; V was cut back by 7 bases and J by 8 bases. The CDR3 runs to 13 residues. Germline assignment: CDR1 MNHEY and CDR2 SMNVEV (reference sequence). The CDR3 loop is CASKDRRAGGYTF. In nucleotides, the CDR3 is TGTGCCAGCAAGGACAGGCGGGCGGGGGGCTACACCTTC.